This TCR beta chain was retrieved from a study of CD8+CD57+ T cells in acquired aplastic anemia. The CDR3 is made up of 11 amino acids. Germline V gene sequence: CDR1 SQVTM, CDR2 ANQGSEA. CDR3 and TCR beta VDJ profiling relied on genomic DNA as the template. Each CDR3 protein gets one entry after TCRdb re-called the reads with MiXCR. The sample yields roughly 86,000 distinct CDR3 sequences, around 42% seen once. This TCR derives from a human donor in good health, serving as a control. Sequencing was done on a sample of sorted CD4+, CD8+, or CD8+CD57+ T cells (not recorded which) from PBMCs. This chain links TRBV29-1 with TRBJ1-1; 8 nucleotides line up with TRBD1. CDR3 protein: CQQFFRGQAFF. Here the CDR3 DNA reads TGCCAGCAGTTTTTCAGGGGGCAGGCTTTCTTT.